This T cell receptor beta chain was retrieved from a study of blood T cell repertoires in COVID-19. Study-wide background: Specimens from acute and convalescent COVID-19 originated in the United States, Italy and Spain. Nucleic acid was either cDNA or gDNA, and it came from T cells, B-cell-depleted T cells, or PBMCs.

Per the authors' pipeline: How many nucleated cells were present was estimated from reference gene primer amplification. TCRdb's copy holds only in-frame clones and misses some; the assay was immunoSEQ multiplex PCR. That table gives V, J and clone size, and the DNA gave D and trimming. Altogether under 200,000 clones are present, 85% to 90% being singletons, with the ten largest covering approximately 7%. CDR3 length: 12 residues. Trimming removed 4 bases from V and 8 bases from J, with 11 bases in between. In germline, CDR1 is MNHEY, CDR2 SVGEGT. Sequencing was done on a sample of peripheral blood. The sequence was collected from a man between 45 and 60 years old with active or convalescent COVID-19. V and J are TRBV6-2 or TRBV6-3 and TRBJ1-2; D is uncertain. The CDR3 reads CASSFMDSGYTF. For the CDR3, the DNA is TGTGCCAGCAGTTTTATGGACTCGGGCTACACCTTC.